This section outlines one T cell receptor (beta chain) sequence together with its context. This sample was included in a study of immune evolution from preneoplasia to lung adenocarcinoma. The CDR3 contains 12 residues. Germline CDR1 reads MRHNA; CDR2 reads SNTAGT. V was cut by 7 bases and J by 1 base, with 5 bases left in between. Macro-dissection enriched premalignant or tumor cells before nucleic acid extraction. TCRdb keeps only in-frame clones here, not all; method: immunoSEQ multiplex PCR. This sample has tens of thousands of clones, with approximately 74% found just once. This receptor was identified in a person in their sixties with invasive lung adenocarcinoma. Some clones in this sample may be carry-over from other donors' samples. The genes are TRBV6-4 and TRBJ1-5; D is uncertain. Sequences were obtained from FFPE invasive lung adenocarcinoma tissue. The CDR3 sequence is CASKRSNQPQHF. In DNA form, the CDR3 reads TGTGCCAGCAAGCGGAGCAATCAGCCCCAGCATTTT.